This passage covers 18 T cell receptor beta chains from one sample sequenced in a study of blood T cells in healthy people across ages. A second PCR, run for about 6 to 11 cycles, used a sample-barcoded 5' primer plus a J-beta primer mix. TCRdb fed the 5' RACE reads into MiXCR, producing one record per CDR3 protein. The table shows about 1.1 million distinct CDR3 sequences, with 35% to 40% occurring only once. Material for sequencing was blood. Receptors were obtained from a man aged 18-30 years in good health.

The CDR3 DNA follows: TGTGCCAGCAGTTCGATCGACAGGATCTACGAGCAGTACTTC. Its protein product is CASSSIDRIYEQYF. The chain couples TRBV6-2 or TRBV6-3 to TRBJ2-7; a possible D gene is TRBD1 (6 bases). The CDR3 has 14 amino acids. Germline V gives CDR1 MNHEY, CDR2 SVGEGT. Trimming shortened V by 4 bases and J by 3 bases, and 13 bases separated the two germline ends.

This clonotype showed up just a few times. J is TRBJ2-7 and V is TRBV29-1; D ambiguous. The DNA end is more similar to TRBJ2-5, so the J call may be wrong. The CDR3 is 12 residues long. Germline loops: CDR1 SQVTM, CDR2 ANQGSEA. DNA for the CDR3: TGCAGCGTTGATACCTTCAAGGAGACCCAGTACTTC. It translates to CSVDTFKETQYF.

This chain links TRBV29-1 with TRBJ2-2; 7 positions agree with TRBD2. The V gene end was trimmed by 0 bases and the J gene end by 1 base; junction bases not matched to a gene: 5. This CDR3 is built from 16 residues. Germline V lookup: CDR1 SQVTM, CDR2 ANQGSEA. The CDR3 loop reads CSVEDRGGRNTGELFF. CDR3 sequence (DNA): TGCAGCGTTGAAGATCGGGGCGGGAGGAACACCGGGGAGCTGTTTTTT.

This clonotype was observed a handful of times. The rearrangement uses TRBV5-4 and TRBJ2-3, with 7 bases identical to TRBD2. The germline gives CDR1 SGHNT, CDR2 YYREEE (reference sequence). There are 16 residues in the CDR3. The J segment lost 3 bases and the V segment lost 0 bases, leaving 7 bases of the junction unmatched. CDR3 DNA sequence: TGTGCCAGCAGCTTGGAGCGGGGCGCACCAACAGATACGCAGTATTTT. This translates into CASSLERGAPTDTQYF.

This clonotype turned up a few times. V and J are TRBV7-2 and TRBJ1-4; 8 nucleotides align to TRBD1. The CDR3 loop spans 15 amino acids. V lost 3 bases to trimming and J lost 7 bases; unmatched junction nucleotides: 7. Germline CDR1 SGHTA, CDR2 FQGNSA. As DNA, the CDR3 is TGTGCCAGCAGCTTTCTCGGGACAGGTGGTGAAAAACTGTTTTTT. Translating it yields CASSFLGTGGEKLFF.

The chain recombines TRBV24-1 with TRBJ2-7; TRBD1 matches at 9 bases. From germline, CDR1 is KGHDR and CDR2 SFDVKD. Trimming removed 0 bases from V and 7 bases from J; junction bases left unmatched: 15. CDR3 length: 18 residues. The CDR3 here is CATSDLPAGTGINNEQYF. The DNA for the CDR3 is TGTGCCACCAGTGATTTGCCGGCCGGGACAGGGATCAACAATGAGCAGTACTTC.

The chain carries TRBV4-2 and TRBJ2-4; the D gene is possibly TRBD1 (6 bases). CDR1 is LGHNA, CDR2 YNFKEQ, per germline. The CDR3 extends over 16 amino acids. The V end lost 0 bases, the J end lost 1 base, and 10 bases lay between the germline ends. The CDR3 is CASSQDTGSAKNIQYF. The CDR3 DNA sequence: TGTGCCAGCAGCCAAGATACAGGGTCGGCCAAAAACATTCAGTACTTC.

This rearrangement joins TRBV6-5 to TRBJ2-2; 10 bases agree with TRBD2. The CDR3 runs 15 residues. The germline V gene has CDR1 MNHEY and CDR2 SVGAGI. J gave up 3 bases and V 6 bases, and 4 bases lay outside the gene matches. The CDR3 DNA is TGTGCCAGCAGCCACGGACTAGCGGACACCGGGGAGCTGTTTTTT. It yields the protein CASSHGLADTGELFF.

The J gene is TRBJ1-5, the V gene TRBV5-1; 8 nucleotides match TRBD1. From germline, CDR1 is SGHRS and CDR2 YFSETQ. This CDR3 has 15 amino acids. V shed 4 bases and J 3 bases; nucleotides not matched to a gene: 6. The CDR3 DNA reads TGCGCCAGCAGCATGACAGGGGCGCTCAATCAGCCCCAGCATTTT. It encodes CASSMTGALNQPQHF.

The chain has TRBV5-1 and TRBJ1-1; TRBD1 agrees at 9 bases. The CDR3 covers 15 residues. V dropped 4 bases and J dropped 8; count of bases not matched to a gene: 12. Looked up from germline, CDR1 is SGHRS and CDR2 is YFSETQ. The CDR3 DNA follows: TGCGCCAGCAGCCCGCGGGCGTCCGGGACAGGGGAAGCTTTCTTT. This codes for CASSPRASGTGEAFF.

On this clonotype: A junction boundary mismatches the germline segment, possibly from a read error. The gene calls are TRBV9 and TRBJ2-3; tentatively, D is TRBD1 (7 bases). CDR3 length: 16 residues. Germline V CDR1 and CDR2: SGDLS, YYNGEE. In DNA, the CDR3 is TGTGCCGGCAGCCCGAGGCAGGGGGGAAGCACAGATACGCAGTATTTT. Its protein is CAGSPRQGGSTDTQYF.

V and J are TRBV7-9 and TRBJ2-5; D gene ambiguous. Trimming took off 5 bases at V and 2 bases at J, with 15 bases between the two ends. Looked up from germline, CDR1 is SEHNR and CDR2 is FQNEAQ (reference sequence). This CDR3 has 15 residues. This CDR3 reads CASSQGPYLQETQYF. CDR3 DNA: TGTGCCAGCAGCCAAGGACCCTATCTACAAGAGACCCAGTACTTC.

The chain combines TRBV13 with TRBJ1-4; the D is unclear. Germline CDR1 reads PRHDT; CDR2 reads FYEKMQ (reference sequence). The V end was cut by 0 bases, the J end by 8 bases, with 7 bases between. This CDR3 has 13 amino acids. The CDR3 bases are TGTGCCAGCAGCTTAGGCTTGAGGGAAAAACTGTTTTTT. It codes for CASSLGLREKLFF. The complete variable domain, with remaining parts taken from reference TRBV13 and TRBJ1-4, reads AAGVIQSPRHLIKEKRETATLKCYPIPRHDTVYWYQQGPGQDPQFLISFYEKMQSDKGSIPDRFSAQQFSDYHSELNMSSLELGDSALYFCASSLGLREKLFFGSGTQLSVL.

The table lists this clonotype with a few counts. V usage is TRBV7-2 and J usage is TRBJ2-7, with a tentative D call TRBD2 (6 bases). V lost 4 bases and J lost 0, with 19 bases in between. This CDR3 is 17 amino acids long. Germline V gene sequence: CDR1 SGHTA, CDR2 FQGNSA. CDR3 amino acids: CASSSAAGRGFSYEQYF. In DNA, the CDR3 is TGTGCCAGCAGCTCGGCGGCGGGACGCGGTTTCTCCTACGAGCAGTACTTC. The complete variable domain, with remaining parts taken from reference TRBV7-2 and TRBJ2-7, reads GAGVSQSPSNKVTEKGKDVELRCDPISGHTALYWYRQSLGQGLEFLIYFQGNSAPDKSGLPSDRFSAERTGGSVSTLTIQRTQQEDSAVYLCASSSAAGRGFSYEQYFGPGTRLTVT.

This clonotype was counted at least ten times. The chain recombines TRBV12-3 or TRBV12-4 with TRBJ2-5; 9 nucleotides align to TRBD2. The J segment lost 2 bases and the V segment lost 1 base, leaving 2 bases of the junction unmatched. CDR3 length: 15 amino acids. DNA for the CDR3: TGTGCCAGCAGTTTAGGTCTAGCGGGGCAAGAGACCCAGTACTTC. This translates into CASSLGLAGQETQYF.

This clonotype has a handful of counts. The rearrangement uses TRBV7-2 and TRBJ1-4; D uncertain. The V gene lost 1 base and the J gene lost 0 bases, with 21 bases spanning the gap. Per the germline V gene, CDR1 is SGHTA and CDR2 is FQGNSA. The CDR3 contains 20 residues. CDR3 coding DNA: TGTGCCAGCAGCTTAGGAGTCAGGACGACCCTCTCTGCAACTAATGAAAAACTGTTTTTT. Protein product: CASSLGVRTTLSATNEKLFF.

This clonotype appeared a few times. This chain connects TRBV4-2 to TRBJ1-2, with D uncertain. V lost 1 base, J lost 0 bases, and 9 bases lay in between. This CDR3 comprises 15 residues. From germline, CDR1 is LGHNA and CDR2 YNFKEQ. CDR3 protein: CASSQVADPNYGYTF. The CDR3 nucleotides read TGTGCCAGCAGCCAAGTCGCGGACCCTAACTATGGCTACACCTTC.

The gene calls are TRBV6-5 and TRBJ2-3; D possibly corresponds to TRBD1 (6 bases). Looked up from germline, CDR1 is MNHEY and CDR2 is SVGAGI. Trimming removed 0 bases from V and 3 bases from J, with 16 bases in between. This CDR3 has 17 residues. For the CDR3, the DNA is TGTGCCAGCAGTTACTCGACTGGGGGCGAAGTGACAGATACGCAGTATTTT. Translated: CASSYSTGGEVTDTQYF.